This note documents a single TCR beta chain sequence. Authors' processing steps: Estimation of nucleated cell counts was performed using reference gene primer amplification. Sequencing was performed with immunoSEQ multiplex PCR; in TCRdb, only in-frame clones are kept and a portion is missing. D and trimming were read from the DNA, whereas the V and J calls and clone size are those reported in that table. The table lists approximately 99,000 clones, about four fifths of them singletons. This sample stems from a study of blood T cell repertoires in COVID-19. In the study overall: Acute-phase and convalescent COVID-19 samples originated in the United States, Italy and Spain. The analysed material was cDNA or gDNA that came from T cells, B-cell-depleted T cells, or PBMCs.

Sample: peripheral blood. The sequence was collected from a man between 65 and 85 years old with active or convalescent COVID-19.

The CDR3 loop reads CASSEAGGRNQPQHF. In DNA, the CDR3 is TGTGCCAGCAGTGAAGCAGGGGGACGCAATCAGCCCCAGCATTTT. The chain recombines TRBV6-1 with TRBJ1-5; a weak D match, TRBD1 (6 bases). The CDR3 sequence is 15 residues long. CDR1 MNHNS and CDR2 SASEGT come from the germline V gene. Trimming removed 0 bases at V and 2 bases at J, with 8 bases between.